Reported below is one TCR beta chain. V lost 5 bases to trimming and J lost 3 bases; unmatched junction nucleotides: 1. CDR3 length: 14 residues. Germline V gives CDR1 SEHNR, CDR2 FQNEAQ (reference sequence). This sample is part of a study of blood T cell repertoires in COVID-19. Study as a whole: Whether acute or convalescent, the COVID-19 samples came from the United States, Italy and Spain. Nucleic acid was either cDNA or gDNA, and it came from T cells, B-cell-depleted T cells, or PBMCs.

The data were produced by immunoSEQ multiplex PCR, yet TCRdb's version contains in-frame clones alone and is incomplete. The repertoire consists of some 64,000 clones, with roughly 70% occurring once and the leading ten covering about half. Participant reports of clinical history set cohort assignment. The sequencing input was PBMCs or T cells enriched from blood (not recorded which). The sequence came from a woman aged 55-70 years who had been exposed to COVID-19. V usage is TRBV7-9 and J usage is TRBJ2-6; TRBD1 matches 7 bases. The CDR3 sequence: CASSRQGGANVLTF. The CDR3 DNA reads TGTGCCAGCAGCCGACAGGGTGGGGCCAACGTCCTGACTTTC. Full variable domain (remainder filled in from reference TRBV7-9 and TRBJ2-6): DTGVSQNPRHKITKRGQNVTFRCDPISEHNRLYWYRQTLGQGPEFLTYFQNEAQLEKSRLLSDRFSAERPKGSFSTLEIQRTEQGDSAMYLCASSRQGGANVLTFGAGSRLTVL.